This TCR beta chain was identified in a study of beta chain features in type 1 diabetes. Looking at the study overall: Examined across all samples were some 110,000,000 sorted cells. Broader study findings: Naive, central memory and regulatory TCRB repertoires appeared more similar among patients than healthy donors. In every one of the four CD4+ subsets, TCRB CDR3s were moderately but significantly shorter in Type 1 diabetes patients. A potential influence of HLA type upon TCRB rearrangement remained unresolved herein.

This clone was detected only a few times. Antigen unknown. This CDR3 is built from 12 residues. Trimming pared 3 bases from V and 4 bases from J, leaving 6 bases between. Germline V gives CDR1 LGHNT, CDR2 FRNRAP. Based on CD45RO/CCR7/CD25/CD127/CD95/CD27, CD4+ regulatory, stem cell-like memory, naive and central memory cells were sorted. Of the isolated RNA, all was reverse transcribed, and so the sequenced material was expressed TCRB transcripts. Clones were sequenced by immunoSEQ multiplex PCR, and TCRdb holds only the in-frame ones, with some missing. Of about 340,000 clones listed, around 9% are singletons.

The chain combines TRBV12-5 with TRBJ1-1; no clear D gene. The TCR sequence derives from a man under 40 with type 1 diabetes. Sequencing was carried out using central memory CD4+ T cells from blood. The CDR3 region is CASGLGRTEAFF. The DNA for the CDR3 is TGTGCTAGTGGTTTAGGTCGCACTGAAGCTTTCTTT.